Each of the 8 T cell receptor beta chains below was sequenced from the same sample in a study of T cells after yellow fever vaccination. TCRdb processed the 5' RACE reads anew with MiXCR; each CDR3 protein has one entry. In the table there are hundreds of thousands of distinct CDR3 sequences, roughly 13% of which are singletons. Sequencing was performed on PBMCs, taken on the day of the yellow fever booster vaccination. The receptors originated from a man aged 30 to 39 who received the YFV17D yellow fever vaccine.

The chain joins TRBV20-1 to TRBJ2-2; 13 bases agree with TRBD2. V was clipped by 3 bases and J by 2 bases; unmatched bases: 3. The length of the CDR3 is 16 residues. CDR1 and CDR2 from the germline V gene are DFQATT and SNEGSKA (reference sequence). CDR3 in amino acids: CSARGTSGINTGELFF. CDR3 bases: TGCAGTGCTAGGGGGACTAGCGGGATCAACACCGGGGAGCTGTTTTTT.

V is TRBV4-3 and J is TRBJ2-1; TRBD2 agrees at 8 bases. CDR1 and CDR2 from the germline V gene are LGHNA and YSLEER. This CDR3 is built from 15 residues. J was trimmed by 6 bases and V by 4 bases; bases with no gene match: 8. The CDR3 loop reads CASSLRGGRINEQFF. CDR3 sequence (DNA): TGCGCCAGCAGCCTGCGGGGCGGGAGGATCAATGAGCAGTTCTTC.

The table lists this clonotype with a few counts. J is TRBJ1-5 and V is TRBV4-1, with 8 bases matching TRBD1. The ends lost 3 bases at V and 7 bases at J; junction bases unmatched: 8. Germline V gives CDR1 MGHRA, CDR2 YSYEKL. There are 15 residues in the CDR3. The CDR3 bases are TGCGCCAGCAGCCAGGAAGACAGGGGACAACAGCCCCAGCATTTT. Amino acid sequence: CASSQEDRGQQPQHF.

The V gene is TRBV12-3 or TRBV12-4, the J gene TRBJ1-3; the D is unclear. This CDR3 has 13 amino acids. With 5 bases removed from V and 0 bases from J, the gap between germline ends came to 5 bases. Here the CDR3 reads CASSPTSGNTIYF. CDR3 nucleotides: TGTGCCAGCAGTCCCACCTCTGGAAACACCATATATTTT.

The chain combines TRBV5-5 with TRBJ2-3, with no clear D. CDR3 size: 12 residues. The germline V and J ends were trimmed by 5 bases and 2 bases, with 6 bases remaining between them. Germline CDR1 and CDR2: SGHKS and YYEKEE (reference sequence). CDR3 protein: CASRTYTDTQYF. The CDR3 DNA reads TGTGCCAGCAGGACCTACACAGATACGCAGTATTTT. The entire variable domain, with the rest obtained from reference TRBV5-5 and TRBJ2-3, is as follows: DAGVTQSPTHLIKTRGQQVTLRCSPISGHKSVSWYQQVLGQGPQFIFQYYEKEERGRGNFPDRFSARQFPNYSSELNVNALLLGDSALYLCASRTYTDTQYFGPGTRLTVL.

This chain uses TRBV29-1 with TRBJ2-7; TRBD1 agrees at 11 bases. J gave up 3 bases and V 1 base, and 5 bases lay outside the gene matches. Germline V CDR1 and CDR2: SQVTM, ANQGSEA. The CDR3 contains 15 residues. The CDR3 is CSVEAEDRGLYEQYF. DNA for the CDR3: TGCAGCGTTGAAGCTGAGGACAGGGGGCTCTACGAGCAGTACTTC.

The chain carries TRBV25-1 and TRBJ2-5; unclear D gene. The germline V and J ends were trimmed by 2 bases and 1 base, with 11 bases remaining between them. Germline CDR1 is MGHDK and CDR2 is SYGVNS. The CDR3 spans 15 residues. CDR3 in amino acids: CASSEGVTVQETQYF. In DNA form, the CDR3 reads TGTGCCAGCAGTGAAGGGGTGACTGTCCAAGAGACCCAGTACTTC.

This clonotype was counted a few times. V and J are TRBV20-1 and TRBJ2-3; a possible D gene is TRBD1 (6 bases). The ends were cut back, 3 bases at V and 3 bases at J, with 16 bases in the middle. The CDR3 has 15 amino acids. CDR1 is DFQATT, CDR2 SNEGSKA, per germline (reference sequence). CDR3 protein: CSASWGLASTDTQYF. CDR3 coding DNA: TGCAGTGCTAGTTGGGGGCTAGCATCTACAGATACGCAGTATTTT.